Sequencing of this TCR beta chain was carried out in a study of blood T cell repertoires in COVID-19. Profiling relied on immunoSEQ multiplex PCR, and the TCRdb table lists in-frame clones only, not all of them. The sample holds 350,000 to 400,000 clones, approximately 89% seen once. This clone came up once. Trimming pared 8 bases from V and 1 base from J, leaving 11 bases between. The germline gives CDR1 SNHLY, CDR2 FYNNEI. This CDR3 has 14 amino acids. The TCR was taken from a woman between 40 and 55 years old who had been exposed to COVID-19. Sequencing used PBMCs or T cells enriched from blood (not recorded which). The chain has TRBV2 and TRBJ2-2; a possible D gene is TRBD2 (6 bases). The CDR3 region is CASDWDWNTGELFF. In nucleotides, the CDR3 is TGTGCCAGCGACTGGGACTGGAACACCGGGGAGCTGTTTTTT.